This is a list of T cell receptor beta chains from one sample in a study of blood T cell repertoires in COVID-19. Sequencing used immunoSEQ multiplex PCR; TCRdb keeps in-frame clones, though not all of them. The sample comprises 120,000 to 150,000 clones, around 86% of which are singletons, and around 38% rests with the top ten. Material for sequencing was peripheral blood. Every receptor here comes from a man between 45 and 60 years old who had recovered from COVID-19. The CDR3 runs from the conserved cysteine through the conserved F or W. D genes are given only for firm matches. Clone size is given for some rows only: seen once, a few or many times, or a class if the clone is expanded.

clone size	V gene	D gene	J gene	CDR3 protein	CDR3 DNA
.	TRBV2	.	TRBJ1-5	CASSEERYSNQPQHF	TGTGCCAGCAGTGAAGAGAGATATAGCAATCAGCCCCAGCATTTT
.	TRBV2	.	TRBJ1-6	CASSQGYNSPLHF	TGTGCCAGCAGTCAGGGCTATAATTCACCCCTCCACTTT
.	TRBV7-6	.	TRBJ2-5	CASSQGASAISRETQYF	TGTGCCAGCAGCCAAGGGGCTAGCGCGATCTCGAGGGAGACCCAGTACTTC
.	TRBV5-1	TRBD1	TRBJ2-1	CASGEQGADYNEQFF	TGCGCCAGCGGGGAACAGGGGGCCGATTACAATGAGCAGTTCTTC
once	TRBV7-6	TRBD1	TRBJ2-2	CASSLPRGQGDTGELFF	TGTGCCAGCAGCTTGCCGAGAGGACAGGGGGACACCGGGGAGCTGTTTTTT
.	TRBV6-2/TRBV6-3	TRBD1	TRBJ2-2	CASSPGQGAFANTGELFF	TGTGCCAGCAGCCCCGGACAGGGGGCCTTTGCGAATACCGGGGAGCTGTTTTTT
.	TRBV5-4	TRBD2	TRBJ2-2	CASSKNSGGLTGELFF	TGTGCCAGCAGTAAAAACAGCGGGGGCCTCACCGGGGAGCTGTTTTTT
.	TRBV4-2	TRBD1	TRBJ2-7	CASSQVGDREQYF	TGTGCCAGCAGCCAAGTAGGGGACAGGGAGCAGTACTTC
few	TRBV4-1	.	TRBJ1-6	CASSQVGGRLTSSPLHF	TGCGCCAGCAGCCAAGTCGGGGGGCGTTTGACTAGTTCACCCCTCCACTTT
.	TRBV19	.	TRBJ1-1	CASSIGQRNTEAFF	TGTGCCAGTAGTATAGGACAGAGAAACACTGAAGCTTTCTTT
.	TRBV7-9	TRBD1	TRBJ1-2	CASSFRDGTGPYGYTF	TGTGCCAGCAGCTTTAGAGACGGGACAGGACCCTATGGCTACACCTTC
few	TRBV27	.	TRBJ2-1	CASSLRELGDEQFF	TGTGCCAGCAGTCTCCGGGAGCTCGGTGATGAGCAGTTCTTC
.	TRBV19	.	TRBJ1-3	CASSISGVSGNTIYF	TGTGCCAGTAGTATCTCCGGGGTTTCTGGAAACACCATATATTTT
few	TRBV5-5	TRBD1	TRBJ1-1	CASSLAVAQGAIGAFF	TGTGCCAGCAGCTTGGCCGTAGCACAGGGGGCGATTGGAGCTTTCTTT
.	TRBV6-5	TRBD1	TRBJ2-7	CASSYRQGAPNEQYF	TGTGCCAGCAGTTACCGACAGGGGGCGCCGAACGAGCAGTACTTC
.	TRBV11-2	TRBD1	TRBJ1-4	CASSNGQGGNEKLFF	TGTGCCAGCAGTAACGGACAGGGCGGTAATGAAAAACTGTTTTTT